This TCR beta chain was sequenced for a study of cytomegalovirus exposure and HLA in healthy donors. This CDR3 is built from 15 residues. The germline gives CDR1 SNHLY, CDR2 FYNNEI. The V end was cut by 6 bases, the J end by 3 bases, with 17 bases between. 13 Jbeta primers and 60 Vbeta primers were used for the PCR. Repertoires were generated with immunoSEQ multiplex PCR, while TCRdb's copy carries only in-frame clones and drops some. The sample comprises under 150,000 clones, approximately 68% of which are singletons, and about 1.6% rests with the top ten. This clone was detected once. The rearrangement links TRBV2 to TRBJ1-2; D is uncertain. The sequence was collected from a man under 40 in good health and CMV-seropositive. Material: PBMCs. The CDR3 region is CASSPSLDGYYGYTF. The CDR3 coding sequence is TGTGCCAGCAGCCCAAGCCTAGACGGCTACTATGGCTACACCTTC.